This T cell receptor beta chain was found in a study of blood T cell repertoires in COVID-19. Study in general: PBMCs, B-cell-depleted T cells, or T cells were the source of the cDNA or gDNA that made up the material.

Residents of 24 US areas, aged roughly 18 to 89 years, made up the participants. In assigning cohorts, the study relied on participant-reported clinical history. As processed by the authors: How many nucleated cells were present was estimated from reference gene primer amplification. TCRdb's table, derived via immunoSEQ multiplex PCR, lists solely in-frame clones and lacks some. That table is the source of V, J and clone size, and D and trimming were worked out from the DNA. The table includes some 270,000 clones, roughly 90% detected once. The specimen sequenced was PBMCs or T cells enriched from blood (not recorded which). This TCR was recovered from a woman in her forties who had recovered from COVID-19.

The CDR3 protein is CASSSPGLATYNEQFF. In DNA, the CDR3 is TGTGCCAGCAGCTCCCCGGGACTAGCGACGTACAATGAGCAGTTCTTC. This chain links TRBV7-2 with TRBJ2-1; TRBD2 agrees at 10 bases. V shed 4 bases and J 4 bases; nucleotides not matched to a gene: 7. In germline, CDR1 is SGHTA, CDR2 FQGNSA. This CDR3 spans 16 amino acids.